This record concerns one T cell receptor (beta chain) sequence. Antigen specificity is unknown. This sample is part of a study of CD4+ T cells in melanoma. Study results and limitations: Reportedly, melanoma neoantigen-specific CD4+ T cells showed varied differentiation states.

Produced via immunoSEQ multiplex PCR; TCRdb's table is partial and in-frame only. This repertoire shows about 55,000 clones, over 60% found once; its top ten account for approximately 5%. V lost 9 bases and J 8 bases, leaving 18 bases between the germline ends. This CDR3 has 13 residues. CDR1 SGHRS and CDR2 YFSETQ come from the germline V gene. The chain couples TRBV5-1 to TRBJ2-1; perhaps TRBD2 as D (6 bases). Sequenced input: tumor tissue. The receptor was derived from a human donor with melanoma. The CDR3 region is CATTSGWGDEQFF. CDR3 DNA sequence: TGCGCCACCACGTCCGGTTGGGGGGATGAGCAGTTCTTC. The variable domain in full, completed from reference TRBV5-1 and TRBJ2-1, reads KAGVTQTPRYLIKTRGQQVTLSCSPISGHRSVSWYQQTPGQGLQFLFEYFSETQRNKGNFPGRFSGRQFSNSRSEMNVSTLELGDSALYLCATTSGWGDEQFFGPGTRLTVL.